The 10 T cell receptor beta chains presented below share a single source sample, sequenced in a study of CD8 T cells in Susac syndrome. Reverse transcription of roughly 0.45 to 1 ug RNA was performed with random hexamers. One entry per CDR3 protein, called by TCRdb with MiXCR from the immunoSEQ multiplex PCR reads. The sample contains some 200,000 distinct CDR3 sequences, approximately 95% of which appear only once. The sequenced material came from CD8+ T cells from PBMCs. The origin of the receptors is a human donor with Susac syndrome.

The CDR3 nucleotides read TGTGCCAGCAGCGTAGAGGCGGGGCTATCCGGTGAGCAGTTCTTC. It codes for CASSVEAGLSGEQFF. The rearrangement links TRBV9 to TRBJ2-1, with D possibly TRBD2 on 6 matching bases. Germline assignment: CDR1 SGDLS and CDR2 YYNGEE. The length of the CDR3 is 15 residues. With 0 bases removed from V and 9 bases from J, the gap between germline ends came to 16 bases.

The CDR3 sequence: CSAPGQGISYNEQFF. CDR3 DNA sequence: TGCAGTGCTCCGGGACAGGGAATTTCCTACAATGAGCAGTTCTTC. V usage is TRBV20-1 and J usage is TRBJ2-1, with TRBD1 matching over 9 bases. The CDR3 consists of 15 residues. Germline loops: CDR1 DFQATT, CDR2 SNEGSKA (reference sequence). After removal of 5 bases from V and 1 base from J, the junction contained 6 bases not matched to a gene.

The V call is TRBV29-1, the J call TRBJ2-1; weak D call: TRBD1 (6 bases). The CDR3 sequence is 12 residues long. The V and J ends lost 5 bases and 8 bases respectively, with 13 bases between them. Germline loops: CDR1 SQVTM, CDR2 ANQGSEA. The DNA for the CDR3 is TGCAGCGTTTACAGGGCGGAGGATGAGCAGTTCTTC. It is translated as CSVYRAEDEQFF.

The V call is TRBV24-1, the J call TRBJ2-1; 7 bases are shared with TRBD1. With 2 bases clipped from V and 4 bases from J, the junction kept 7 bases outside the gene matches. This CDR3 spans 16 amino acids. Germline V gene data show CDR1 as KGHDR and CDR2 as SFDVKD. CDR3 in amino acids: CATSDSGTEPYNEQFF. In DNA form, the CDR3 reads TGTGCCACCAGTGATTCCGGGACAGAACCATACAATGAGCAGTTCTTC.

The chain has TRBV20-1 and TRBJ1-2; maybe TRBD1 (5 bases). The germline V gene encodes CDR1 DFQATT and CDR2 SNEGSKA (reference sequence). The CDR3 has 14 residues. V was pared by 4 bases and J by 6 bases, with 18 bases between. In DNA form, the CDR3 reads TGCAGTGCTAATTCGAGAGGGGAATTCCATGGCTACACCTTC. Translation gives CSANSRGEFHGYTF.

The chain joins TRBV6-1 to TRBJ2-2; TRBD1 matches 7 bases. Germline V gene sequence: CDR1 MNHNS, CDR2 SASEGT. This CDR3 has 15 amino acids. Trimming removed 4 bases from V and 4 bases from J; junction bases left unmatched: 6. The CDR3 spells CASSGGTVATGELFF. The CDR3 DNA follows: TGTGCCAGCAGTGGGGGGACAGTAGCCACCGGGGAGCTGTTTTTT.

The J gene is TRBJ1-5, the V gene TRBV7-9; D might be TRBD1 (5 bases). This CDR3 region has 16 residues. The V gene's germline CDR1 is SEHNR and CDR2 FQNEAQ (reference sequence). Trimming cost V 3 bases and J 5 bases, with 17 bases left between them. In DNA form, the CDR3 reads TGTGCCAGCAGCTTTTCAGTCGTTGGAGGGGATCAGCCCCAGCATTTT. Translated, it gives CASSFSVVGGDQPQHF.

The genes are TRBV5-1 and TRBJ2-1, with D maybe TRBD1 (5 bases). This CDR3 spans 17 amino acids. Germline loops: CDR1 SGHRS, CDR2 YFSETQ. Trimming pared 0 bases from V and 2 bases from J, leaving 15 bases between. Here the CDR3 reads CASSLEGRAEAYNEQFF. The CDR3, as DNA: TGCGCCAGCAGCTTGGAGGGCAGGGCAGAAGCCTACAATGAGCAGTTCTTC.

CDR3 nucleotide sequence: TGCGCCAGCAGCGTGGACAGGACTGGCTACACCTTC. This sequence encodes CASSVDRTGYTF. The chain combines TRBV5-1 with TRBJ1-2, with 7 bases that match TRBD1. CDR1 SGHRS and CDR2 YFSETQ come from the germline V gene. The CDR3 extends over 12 amino acids. The V and J ends lost 4 bases and 7 bases, in that order; junction bases with no gene match: 4.

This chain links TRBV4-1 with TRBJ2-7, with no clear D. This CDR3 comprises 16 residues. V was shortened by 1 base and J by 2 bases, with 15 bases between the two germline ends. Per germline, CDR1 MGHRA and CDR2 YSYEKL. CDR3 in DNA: TGCGCCAGCAGCCAAGGGATCAAGCACAGTCCCTACGAGCAGTACTTC. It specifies CASSQGIKHSPYEQYF.